The present entry profiles one TCR beta chain with its context. The data are from a study of cytomegalovirus exposure and HLA in healthy donors. Data came from immunoSEQ multiplex PCR; TCRdb stores just in-frame clones and leaves some out. Of 150,000 to 200,000 clones detected, 84% appear once; the ten largest clones hold about a tenth. Trimming cost V 6 bases and J 5 bases; bases outside gene matches: 1. Germline V gene sequence: CDR1 DFQATT, CDR2 SNEGSKA (reference sequence). The CDR3 covers 10 residues. This rearrangement joins TRBV20-1 to TRBJ2-7; 7 bases map to TRBD1. The sequence was obtained from a young man in good health and CMV-seropositive. What was sequenced was PBMCs. The DNA of the CDR3 is TGCAGTGCAGGACAGGACGAGCAGTACTTC. Its protein product is CSAGQDEQYF.